This TCR beta chain was obtained from a study of STAT3 mutations in large granular lymphocyte leukemia (dated by TCRdb to 2018 to 2020). About the study as a whole: Canonical activating STAT3 mutations were detected in roughly half of the longitudinally sequenced T-LGLL patients. More than half of T-LGLL patients received one or more immunosuppressive therapy regimens, with hematologic response in around 43% of those treated. To reconstruct clonal hierarchy and dynamics, serial deep sequencing of TCRbeta CDR3 and STAT3 was performed in patients with T-cell large granular lymphocyte leukemia. About 19 representative T-LGLL cases were selected from an initial cohort of roughly 210 LGL patients for longitudinal TCRbeta and STAT3 sequencing. A couple of patients with natural killer LGL leukemia were also sequenced longitudinally as controls within the study. Patients were sequenced at approximately 3.7 time points on average, with the number of samplings per patient ranging from 2 to 8. Study-wide findings and limitations: TCR clonotype switching after therapy was observed in 6 of 18 patients, and all newly emerging clones were found to be STAT3 wild type. The linking of therapy response to changes in TCR clonal burden was complicated by variable intervals between samplings and differing treatment regimens. All T-LGLL patients had at least one immunodominant TCRbeta clonotype, and roughly half had multiple immunodominant subclonotypes. In several patients, dominant TCR clone burden exceeded STAT3 mutant burden, suggesting STAT3 mutation arose secondarily within a pre-expanded clone. Because no samples were available when a clone first appeared, clonal expansion was inferred from samplings taken at other points. Because codominant clonotypes persisted in some patients, a small but highly pathogenic clone may have been missed.

DNA was extracted from blood mononuclear cells, and the same DNA was used for both TCR and STAT3 sequencing. TCRbeta libraries were sequenced on an Illumina MiSeq, averaging approximately 41,000 productive templates per sample. TCRbeta CDR3 libraries were generated with the immunoSEQ assay using multiplex PCR amplification. As for the authors' bioinformatics: Following a previously defined approach, repertoire diversity was calculated, and values close to 0 point to extremely monoclonal samples. Not all clones reach the TCRdb copy of this immuneACCESS table, which keeps in-frame sequences only. Checked studies attribute under half of the gap to unresolved V genes and leave the rest unexplained. V and J calls and clone size are given by that table; D and trimming were obtained from the DNA. The sample includes 35,000 to 40,000 clones, with 70% to 90% observed a single time. The top ten constitute about 0.46% of the sample.

CDR1 MDHEN and CDR2 SYDVKM are derived from the germline V gene. The CDR3 starts with the cysteine, ends with the phenylalanine, and has 12 residues. Only the CDR3 part of the read is kept: 36 bases, read in frame from the first base. Trimming takes 8 bases off V and 8 bases off J; junction bases not matched to a gene: 5. In regard to this clone: It lacks a known antigen. No much larger clone exists at a distance of one base, and base qualities are not known.

The clonotype was recovered from a human donor with T large granular lymphocyte leukemia. Some clones in this sample may be carry-over from other donors' samples. The sample consisted of PBMCs. This sequence uses TRBV28 and TRBJ1-4, and 7 junctional nucleotides match TRBD1. The DNA sequence is given as TGTGCCAGCCTCGGGACAGTAGAAAAACTGTTTTTT. Its translation reads: CASLGTVEKLFF.